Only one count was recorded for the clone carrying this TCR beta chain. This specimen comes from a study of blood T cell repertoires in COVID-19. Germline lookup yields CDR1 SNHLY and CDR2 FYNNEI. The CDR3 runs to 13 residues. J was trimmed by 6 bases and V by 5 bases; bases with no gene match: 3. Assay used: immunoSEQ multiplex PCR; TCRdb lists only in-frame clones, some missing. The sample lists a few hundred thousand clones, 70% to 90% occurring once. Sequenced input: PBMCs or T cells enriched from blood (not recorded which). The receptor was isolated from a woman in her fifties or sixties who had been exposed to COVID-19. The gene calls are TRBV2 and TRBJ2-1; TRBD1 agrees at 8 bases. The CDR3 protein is CASSWTGTNEQFF. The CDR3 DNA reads TGTGCCAGCAGTTGGACAGGGACCAATGAGCAGTTCTTC.